A single sample gave rise to the 27 T cell receptor beta chains below, sequenced in a study of cytomegalovirus exposure and HLA in healthy donors. Researchers ran the PCR with 60 Vbeta and 13 Jbeta primers. Produced via immunoSEQ multiplex PCR; TCRdb's table is partial and in-frame only. This table holds about 140,000 clones, 75% found once. The source material was PBMCs. These receptors were taken from a man aged 25-40 years in good health and CMV-seronegative.

A remark on this clone: Mismatch with germline at one junction end may stem from a read error. The gene calls are TRBV5-4 and TRBJ1-1; D gene ambiguous. CDR3 length: 13 amino acids. Germline V gene sequence: CDR1 SGHNT, CDR2 YYREEE (reference sequence). DNA for the CDR3: TGTGCCAGCAGAGAGATCCTGAACGCTGAAGCTTTCTTT. Protein product: CASREILNAEAFF.

The chain employs TRBV2 and TRBJ2-7, with TRBD1 identical over 10 bases. The CDR3 covers 14 residues. Germline trimming cut 6 bases from V and 0 bases from J; bases unmatched to any gene: 2. CDR1 and CDR2 (germline): SNHLY, FYNNEI. CDR3: CASRRDRGSYEQYF. The CDR3 coding sequence is TGTGCCAGCAGGAGGGACAGGGGCTCCTACGAGCAGTACTTC.

The gene calls are TRBV6-5 and TRBJ1-4; 7 bases map to TRBD1. The CDR3 is made up of 14 amino acids. Germline V CDR1 and CDR2: MNHEY, SVGAGI. Losses at the gene ends were 6 bases for V and 4 bases for J; bases not matched to a gene: 5. Here the CDR3 reads CASRTGPDNEKLFF. Here the CDR3 DNA reads TGTGCCAGCAGGACAGGGCCTGATAATGAAAAACTGTTTTTT.

This clone was found once. The V and J genes are TRBV7-2 and TRBJ2-7; 11 bases map to TRBD1. V lost 5 bases to trimming and J lost 11 bases; unmatched junction nucleotides: 11. Germline CDR1 reads SGHTA; CDR2 reads FQGNSA. The CDR3 is 14 residues long. The CDR3 reads CASSLPGQGAREYF. The DNA for the CDR3 is TGTGCCAGCAGCCTACCTGGACAGGGGGCGAGAGAGTACTTC. Looking up the rest from reference TRBV7-2 and TRBJ2-7 gives the full variable domain: GAGVSQSPSNKVTEKGKDVELRCDPISGHTALYWYRQSLGQGLEFLIYFQGNSAPDKSGLPSDRFSAERTGGSVSTLTIQRTQQEDSAVYLCASSLPGQGAREYFGPGTRLTVT.

The gene calls are TRBV19 and TRBJ1-2; unclear D gene. The CDR3 loop spans 14 amino acids. V lost 6 bases, J lost 4 bases, and 15 bases lay in between. Germline values: CDR1 LNHDA, CDR2 SQIVND (reference sequence). The CDR3 spells CASRDAGLVYGYTF. CDR3 in DNA: TGTGCCAGTAGAGACGCAGGATTGGTCTATGGCTACACCTTC.

In the case of this clone: A junction boundary mismatches the germline segment, possibly from a read error. This chain uses TRBV15 with TRBJ2-6, with 8 positions matching TRBD1. The CDR3 runs 16 residues. The V gene's germline CDR1 is LNHNV and CDR2 YYDKDF (reference sequence). CDR3 nucleotides: TGTGCCACCAGCAGGGGACAGGCCGCCGGGGCCAACGGCCTGACTTTC. Its protein is CATSRGQAAGANGLTF.

The V gene is TRBV7-2, the J gene TRBJ2-7; TRBD1 matches at 8 bases. Germline V lookup: CDR1 SGHTA, CDR2 FQGNSA. There are 13 residues in the CDR3. Losses at the gene ends were 6 bases for V and 6 bases for J; bases not matched to a gene: 7. Here the CDR3 DNA reads TGTGCCAGCAGTCCGGACAGGGCCCTCGAGCAGTACTTC. Translated: CASSPDRALEQYF.

This chain joins TRBV5-1 and TRBJ1-2; 9 nucleotides match TRBD1. The germline CDR1 and CDR2 sequences are SGHRS and YFSETQ. This CDR3 is built from 16 residues. V lost 0 bases and J lost 1; bases outside the gene matches: 4. The CDR3 coding sequence is TGCGCCAGCAGCTTGGGTGACAGGGGGAATAACTATGGCTACACCTTC. As protein: CASSLGDRGNNYGYTF. The full variable domain, completed using reference TRBV5-1 and TRBJ1-2, is KAGVTQTPRYLIKTRGQQVTLSCSPISGHRSVSWYQQTPGQGLQFLFEYFSETQRNKGNFPGRFSGRQFSNSRSEMNVSTLELGDSALYLCASSLGDRGNNYGYTFGSGTRLTVV.

This clone was seen more than once but under ten times. The genes are TRBV27 and TRBJ2-5, with a weak D call TRBD1 (6 bases). The germline V gene has CDR1 MNHEY and CDR2 SMNVEV (reference sequence). The CDR3 sequence is 12 residues long. With 7 bases removed from V and 1 base from J, the gap between germline ends came to 7 bases. The CDR3 loop reads CASKTGQETQYF. The CDR3 DNA follows: TGTGCCAGCAAGACAGGCCAAGAGACCCAGTACTTC.

The table lists this clone with a count of one. The rearrangement joins TRBV4-1 to TRBJ2-7, with TRBD1 matching over 8 bases. CDR3 length equals 17 residues. The trim removed 0 bases at V and 9 bases at J, leaving 16 bases unmatched. The germline CDR1 and CDR2 sequences are MGHRA and YSYEKL. CDR3 loop: CASSQDFPGTGPFLQYF. In DNA form, the CDR3 reads TGCGCCAGCAGCCAAGATTTCCCGGGGACAGGTCCCTTTTTGCAGTACTTC.

The J gene is TRBJ2-7, the V gene TRBV6-6; TRBD2 matches 13 bases. Trimming removed 5 bases from V and 4 bases from J; junction bases left unmatched: 8. Germline V gene lookup returns CDR1 MNHNY and CDR2 SVGAGI (reference sequence). This CDR3 spans 16 amino acids. For the CDR3, the DNA is TGTGCCAGCAGTCATTGGACTAGCGGGGGTACATACGAGCAGTACTTC. The encoded protein is CASSHWTSGGTYEQYF.

This chain links TRBV20-1 with TRBJ1-1; D is undetermined. Germline CDR1 and CDR2: DFQATT and SNEGSKA (reference sequence). The CDR3 runs to 11 residues. DNA of the CDR3: TGCACCGCGGGAGTGAACACTGAAGCTTTCTTT. Residues: CTAGVNTEAFF.

This chain uses TRBV19 with TRBJ1-1, with TRBD1 as a possible D gene (6 bases). Germline V gene data show CDR1 as LNHDA and CDR2 as SQIVND (reference sequence). The V gene lost 3 bases and the J gene lost 8 bases, with 16 bases spanning the gap. There are 14 residues in the CDR3. The CDR3 bases are TGTGCCAGTAGTATCCAACAGGGCCCCCGGGAAGCTTTCTTT. It codes for CASSIQQGPREAFF.

The V call is TRBV11-2, the J call TRBJ1-5; 10 positions match TRBD1. Unmatched junction bases numbered 2, after V lost 1 base and J lost 5 bases. Germline V lookup: CDR1 SGHAT, CDR2 FQNNGV. This CDR3 region has 15 residues. The CDR3 coding sequence is TGTGCCAGCAGCTTAGGGGGACAGGGGTATCAGCCCCAGCATTTT. Protein sequence: CASSLGGQGYQPQHF.

The rearrangement links TRBV6-5 to TRBJ1-2, with TRBD1 identical over 10 bases. V trimming: 5 bases; J trimming: 6 bases; junction bases outside the gene matches: 6. The CDR3 contains 14 residues. Germline V gives CDR1 MNHEY, CDR2 SVGAGI. CDR3 sequence: CASSRTGGGHGYTF. CDR3 sequence (DNA): TGTGCCAGCAGTCGGACAGGGGGTGGCCATGGCTACACCTTC.

This chain connects TRBV27 to TRBJ1-6, with 11 bases aligning to TRBD1. Per the germline V gene, CDR1 is MNHEY and CDR2 is SMNVEV (reference sequence). The CDR3 runs 14 residues. The V segment lost 6 bases and the J segment 10 bases; nucleotides outside the gene matches: 5. CDR3 protein: CASSRTGGISPLHF. The DNA for the CDR3 is TGTGCCAGCAGCCGGACAGGGGGCATCTCACCCCTCCACTTT.

This clone was seen a handful of times. The chain links TRBV19 to TRBJ1-4, with D possibly matching TRBD1 (6 bases). Trimming took off 8 bases at V and 4 bases at J, with 23 bases between the two ends. The CDR3 is 17 amino acids. Per the germline V gene, CDR1 is LNHDA and CDR2 is SQIVND (reference sequence). The CDR3 reads CASGPDRNPLYNEKLFF. In DNA form, the CDR3 reads TGTGCCAGTGGACCGGACAGAAACCCCTTATATAATGAAAAACTGTTTTTT.

J is TRBJ1-1 and V is TRBV5-1, with D uncertain. The CDR3 runs 15 residues. V lost 0 bases, J lost 0 bases, and 9 bases lay in between. Germline V gives CDR1 SGHRS, CDR2 YFSETQ. In DNA form, the CDR3 reads TGCGCCAGCAGCTTGGTAAGAGCAATGAACACTGAAGCTTTCTTT. Its protein is CASSLVRAMNTEAFF. The whole variable domain, remainder taken from reference TRBV5-1 and TRBJ1-1, is KAGVTQTPRYLIKTRGQQVTLSCSPISGHRSVSWYQQTPGQGLQFLFEYFSETQRNKGNFPGRFSGRQFSNSRSEMNVSTLELGDSALYLCASSLVRAMNTEAFFGQGTRLTVV.

The rearrangement uses TRBV5-1 and TRBJ1-1; TRBD1 might be the D (5 bases). Germline values: CDR1 SGHRS, CDR2 YFSETQ. The CDR3 spans 16 residues. The germline V and J ends were trimmed by 0 bases and 4 bases, with 16 bases remaining between them. The CDR3 DNA reads as TGCGCCAGCAGCTTGGGGGGGAGGTTAGAGGGCACTGAAGCTTTCTTT. The encoded protein is CASSLGGRLEGTEAFF.

This clone was detected only a few times. The chain employs TRBV13 and TRBJ2-5; TRBD1 agrees at 11 bases. Germline loops: CDR1 PRHDT, CDR2 FYEKMQ (reference sequence). The CDR3 runs to 16 residues. With 0 bases clipped from V and 4 bases from J, the junction kept 4 bases outside the gene matches. CDR3 in DNA: TGTGCCAGCAGCTTAGGCGTGGGACAGGGGGGAGAGACCCAGTACTTC. Its protein is CASSLGVGQGGETQYF.

V usage is TRBV14 and J usage is TRBJ2-5; D might be TRBD2 (5 bases). CDR3 length: 15 residues. V was cut by 0 bases and J by 5 bases, with 13 bases left in between. CDR1 SGHDN and CDR2 FVKESK come from the germline V gene. The CDR3 loop reads CASSQEGRGLETQYF. The CDR3 coding sequence is TGTGCCAGCAGCCAAGAAGGGAGAGGGTTGGAGACCCAGTACTTC.

This CDR3 is CASSLELAGGDTGELFF. The CDR3 DNA is TGTGCCAGCAGCTTAGAGCTAGCGGGAGGCGACACCGGGGAGCTGTTTTTT. This chain links TRBV7-8 with TRBJ2-2; 11 bases line up with TRBD2. The CDR3 length is 17 residues. The V gene end was trimmed by 1 base and the J gene end by 3 bases; junction bases not matched to a gene: 4. Germline V gene lookup returns CDR1 SGHVS and CDR2 FQNEAQ.

The rearrangement uses TRBV4-1 and TRBJ2-1, with 12 bases aligning to TRBD2. Germline trimming cut 6 bases from V and 7 bases from J; bases unmatched to any gene: 7. CDR1 and CDR2 (germline): MGHRA, YSYEKL. The CDR3 covers 15 residues. This chain's CDR3 is CASRHRLAGVNEQFF. The CDR3 nucleotides are TGCGCCAGCAGGCACCGACTAGCGGGAGTTAATGAGCAGTTCTTC.

The rearrangement links TRBV28 to TRBJ2-7; TRBD2 might be the D (6 bases). The V gene lost 2 bases and the J gene lost 2 bases, with 10 bases spanning the gap. Germline V CDR1 and CDR2: MDHEN, SYDVKM. The CDR3 contains 14 residues. CDR3 nucleotides: TGTGCCAGCAGTTTAGGAGGGCGGCCCTACGAGCAGTACTTC. It codes for CASSLGGRPYEQYF.

The rearrangement uses TRBV5-6 and TRBJ1-1; D perhaps matches TRBD1 (5 bases). CDR3 length: 13 amino acids. CDR1 SGHDT and CDR2 YYEEEE come from the germline V gene. The V and J ends lost 1 base and 6 bases respectively, with 10 bases between them. CDR3 residues: CASSLRGRAEAFF. The CDR3, as DNA: TGTGCCAGCAGCTTGAGGGGAAGAGCTGAAGCTTTCTTT.

The DNA for the CDR3 is TGTGCCACCAGCAGAGATGGAGCTAGCGGGACTTGGTACCAAGAGACCCAGTACTTC. It encodes CATSRDGASGTWYQETQYF. This chain joins TRBV15 and TRBJ2-5; 9 bases match TRBD2. CDR3 length: 19 amino acids. Trimming took 0 bases from V and 0 from J; bases not matched to a gene: 11. In germline, CDR1 is LNHNV, CDR2 YYDKDF (reference sequence).

The chain joins TRBV6-1 to TRBJ1-4; TRBD1 matches 8 bases. In germline, CDR1 is MNHNS, CDR2 SASEGT. V was pared by 1 base and J by 7 bases, with 5 bases of the junction left unmatched. This CDR3 is 15 amino acids long. CDR3 sequence: CASSEVSGGSEKLFF. The CDR3 nucleotides are TGTGCCAGCAGTGAAGTGTCAGGGGGCAGTGAAAAACTGTTTTTT.